This is a list of T cell receptor beta chains from one sample in a study of T cell repertoires in cytomegalovirus infection. From the reads, TCRdb called clonotypes with MiXCR, one entry per CDR3 protein. The sample records hundreds of thousands of distinct CDR3 sequences, 31% being singletons. Sequences were obtained from PBMCs. Receptors were obtained from a human donor in good health (CMV status not recorded). Some clones in this sample may be carry-over from other donors' samples. The CDR3 runs from the conserved cysteine through the conserved F or W. The D gene is left open where the match is weak. Part of the rows lack a size; the others show once, few, many or a class for expanded clones.

>TRBV7-8|NA|TRBJ2-3|NA|15
CASSLVPGSTDTQYF
TGTGCCAGCAGCTTAGTGCCGGGTAGTACAGATACGCAGTATTTT
>TRBV7-9|NA|TRBJ2-3|NA|16
CASSPRTGADVDTQYF
TGTGCCAGCAGCCCTCGGACGGGCGCGGACGTGGATACGCAGTATTTT
>TRBV4-1|TRBD1|TRBJ2-1|NA|20
CASSQAQSRDRGWSYNEQFF
TGCGCCAGCAGCCAAGCCCAATCCCGGGACAGGGGTTGGTCCTACAATGAGCAGTTCTTC
>TRBV5-1|NA|TRBJ1-5|NA|15
CASSLGHSGNQPQHF
TGCGCCAGCAGCTTGGGACATTCGGGCAATCAGCCCCAGCATTTT
>TRBV7-2|NA|TRBJ2-1|NA|17
CASSLIPQGSAYNEQFF
TGTGCCAGCAGCTTAATCCCTCAGGGGAGCGCCTACAATGAGCAGTTCTTC
>TRBV27|NA|TRBJ1-5|NA|15
CASSSWGGGGQPQHF
TGTGCCAGCAGTTCCTGGGGGGGGGGAGGCCAGCCCCAGCATTTT
>TRBV15|NA|TRBJ1-1|NA|14
CATSKQGPSTEAFF
TGTGCCACCAGCAAGCAGGGCCCGAGTACTGAAGCTTTCTTT
>TRBV5-6|NA|TRBJ2-1|once|13
CASRYQDMSEQFF
TGTGCCAGCCGCTACCAAGACATGTCCGAGCAGTTCTTC
>TRBV12-3/TRBV12-4|NA|TRBJ1-5|NA|15
CASSLRGGGNQPQHF
TGTGCCAGCAGTTTAAGGGGAGGGGGCAATCAGCCCCAGCATTTT
>TRBV7-2|TRBD1|TRBJ2-2|many|15
CASSPRQGTTGELFF
TGTGCCAGCAGCCCCCGACAGGGGACCACCGGGGAGCTGTTTTTT
>TRBV12-3/TRBV12-4|NA|TRBJ1-6|NA|14
CASSYYRDNSPLHF
TGTGCCAGCAGCTACTACAGGGATAATTCACCCCTCCACTTT
>TRBV27|NA|TRBJ2-1|many|17
CASSLSYGQSSYNEQFF
TGTGCCAGCAGTTTAAGTTACGGGCAGAGCTCCTACAATGAGCAGTTCTTC
>TRBV7-8|NA|TRBJ1-1|many|13
CASSVKVNTEAFF
TGTGCCAGCAGCGTCAAGGTGAACACTGAAGCTTTCTTT
>TRBV11-2|TRBD1|TRBJ2-5|few|18
CASSEKPGQGLPGETQYF
TGTGCCAGCAGCGAGAAACCCGGACAGGGACTCCCCGGGGAGACCCAGTACTTC
>TRBV6-1|NA|TRBJ1-6|few|14
CALTRSSYNSPLHF
TGTGCCCTTACACGAAGCTCCTATAATTCACCCCTCCACTTT
>TRBV5-4|NA|TRBJ2-7|NA|13
CASSPAGSREQYF
TGTGCCAGCAGCCCCGCTGGAAGCCGCGAGCAGTACTTC
>TRBV19|NA|TRBJ1-1|NA|14
CASSPEVMNTEAFF
TGTGCCAGTAGCCCAGAAGTCATGAACACTGAAGCTTTCTTT
>TRBV27|NA|TRBJ1-1|NA|14
CASSAMGGWTEAFF
TGTGCCAGCAGTGCAATGGGGGGATGGACTGAAGCTTTCTTT
>TRBV5-5|TRBD1|TRBJ1-2|NA|15
CASSLLGQGAYGYTF
TGTGCCAGCAGCCTTCTGGGACAGGGGGCCTATGGCTACACCTTC
>TRBV7-3|TRBD1|TRBJ1-3|few|16
CASTTPSGGSGNTIYF
TGTGCCAGCACCACACCCTCAGGGGGATCTGGAAACACCATATATTTT
>TRBV6-5|TRBD2|TRBJ2-3|few|16
CASRPRLAGGTDTQYF
TGTGCCAGCAGACCCCGACTAGCGGGGGGCACAGATACGCAGTATTTT
>TRBV7-6|NA|TRBJ2-3|few|13
CASSLWLADTQYF
TGTGCCAGCAGCTTATGGTTGGCAGATACGCAGTATTTT
>TRBV29-1|NA|TRBJ2-4|few|15
CSVEAAGWVKNIQYF
TGCAGCGTTGAAGCGGCAGGGTGGGTCAAAAACATTCAGTACTTC
>TRBV11-2|TRBD1|TRBJ2-1|NA|16
CASSTYRDRDYNEQFF
TGTGCCAGCAGCACCTACCGGGACAGGGACTATAATGAGCAGTTCTTC
>TRBV20-1|NA|TRBJ2-7|few|12
CSASDSFYEQYF
TGCAGTGCTAGTGACAGCTTCTACGAGCAGTACTTC
>TRBV11-2|TRBD1|TRBJ2-3|NA|13
CASRDRLSLPQYF
TGTGCCAGCAGGGACAGGTTAAGTTTGCCGCAGTATTTT
>TRBV4-2|TRBD1|TRBJ1-5|NA|16
CASSPIGQGYNQPQHF
TGTGCCAGCAGCCCCATTGGACAGGGTTACAATCAGCCCCAGCATTTT
>TRBV11-3|TRBD1|TRBJ2-1|once|16
CASSPPDRGTYNEQFF
TGTGCCAGCAGCCCCCCCGACAGGGGAACCTACAATGAGCAGTTCTTC
>TRBV12-3/TRBV12-4|NA|TRBJ1-5|many|15
CASSWGPGAGQPQHF
TGTGCCAGCAGTTGGGGACCCGGGGCGGGGCAGCCCCAGCATTTT
>TRBV2|TRBD1|TRBJ2-2|NA|18
CASSESRGRLGNTGELFF
TGTGCCAGCAGTGAAAGCAGGGGGCGGCTCGGGAACACCGGGGAGCTGTTTTTT
>TRBV2|TRBD2|TRBJ2-1|NA|15
CASSYERGQNNEQFF
TGTGCCAGCAGTTACGAGCGGGGGCAGAACAATGAGCAGTTCTTC
>TRBV7-9|NA|TRBJ2-5|few|14
CASSLDWIQETQYF
TGTGCCAGCAGCTTAGACTGGATCCAAGAGACCCAGTACTTC
>TRBV6-1|NA|TRBJ2-3|NA|10
CASSLGSQYF
TGTGCCAGCAGCCTAGGGTCGCAGTATTTT
>TRBV6-2/TRBV6-3|NA|TRBJ2-7|many|14
CASSPLTGSYEQYF
TGTGCCAGCAGCCCGCTCACAGGGAGCTACGAGCAGTACTTC
>TRBV20-1|NA|TRBJ1-5|NA|12
CSARTSNQPQHF
TGCAGTGCCCGGACGAGCAATCAGCCCCAGCATTTT
>TRBV4-3|NA|TRBJ1-2|NA|16
CASSQDPPGGADGYTF
TGCGCCAGCAGCCAAGACCCCCCCGGGGGGGCTGATGGCTACACCTTC
>TRBV5-1|NA|TRBJ1-1|NA|13
CASRDRPGTEAFF
TGCGCCAGCAGAGACAGACCGGGTACTGAAGCTTTCTTT
>TRBV12-3/TRBV12-4|NA|TRBJ1-5|many|14
CASSLSQGNQPQHF
TGTGCCAGCAGTTTGTCCCAGGGGAATCAGCCCCAGCATTTT
>TRBV7-9|NA|TRBJ1-1|NA|12
CASSELAGEAFF
TGTGCCAGCAGCGAACTCGCGGGGGAAGCTTTCTTT
>TRBV7-9|NA|TRBJ2-1|few|15
CASSSFQGINNEQFF
TGTGCCAGCAGCTCCTTTCAAGGGATCAACAATGAGCAGTTCTTC
>TRBV7-9|NA|TRBJ2-5|few|15
CASSSQGTNQETQYF
TGTGCCAGCAGCTCCCAAGGGACAAACCAAGAGACCCAGTACTTC
>TRBV5-1|NA|TRBJ1-1|NA|14
CASSRGEVDTEAFF
TGCGCCAGCAGCCGGGGTGAAGTCGACACTGAAGCTTTCTTT
>TRBV24-1|NA|TRBJ1-4|NA|12
CATSDSGEKLFF
TGTGCCACCAGTGACTCAGGTGAAAAACTGTTTTTT
>TRBV12-3/TRBV12-4|NA|TRBJ1-6|few|12
CASSFQGTPLHF
TGTGCCAGCAGTTTCCAGGGTACACCCCTCCACTTT
>TRBV19|NA|TRBJ1-1|few|14
CASSIASMNTEAFF
TGTGCCAGTAGTATAGCAAGTATGAACACTGAAGCTTTCTTT
>TRBV29-1|TRBD2|TRBJ2-5|NA|14
CSVELLAGGETQYF
TGCAGCGTGGAATTACTAGCGGGGGGGGAGACCCAGTACTTC
>TRBV5-1|TRBD1|TRBJ2-5|NA|15
CASSLDRGRGETQYF
TGCGCCAGCAGCTTGGACAGGGGGCGCGGAGAGACCCAGTACTTC
>TRBV7-9|NA|TRBJ2-3|NA|19
CASSLAGVSTAASTDTQYF
TGTGCCAGCAGCTTAGCGGGGGTTTCCACTGCGGCTAGCACAGATACGCAGTATTTT
>TRBV6-2/TRBV6-3|TRBD2|TRBJ2-1|few|14
CAICVAGGGNEQFF
TGTGCCATCTGTGTAGCGGGGGGGGGCAATGAGCAGTTCTTC
>TRBV5-1|NA|TRBJ1-1|NA|14
CASSLVSGPSEAFF
TGCGCCAGCAGCTTGGTGAGTGGCCCGAGCGAAGCTTTCTTT
>TRBV12-3/TRBV12-4|NA|TRBJ1-1|NA|14
CASTLSGVDTEAFF
TGTGCCAGCACCCTCTCAGGTGTGGACACTGAAGCTTTCTTT
>TRBV4-3|NA|TRBJ2-3|NA|16
CASSQDWAPTTDTQYF
TGCGCCAGCAGCCAAGATTGGGCACCAACCACAGATACGCAGTATTTT
>TRBV4-1|NA|TRBJ1-2|NA|11
CARSQDEGYTF
TGCGCCAGAAGCCAAGACGAGGGCTACACCTTC